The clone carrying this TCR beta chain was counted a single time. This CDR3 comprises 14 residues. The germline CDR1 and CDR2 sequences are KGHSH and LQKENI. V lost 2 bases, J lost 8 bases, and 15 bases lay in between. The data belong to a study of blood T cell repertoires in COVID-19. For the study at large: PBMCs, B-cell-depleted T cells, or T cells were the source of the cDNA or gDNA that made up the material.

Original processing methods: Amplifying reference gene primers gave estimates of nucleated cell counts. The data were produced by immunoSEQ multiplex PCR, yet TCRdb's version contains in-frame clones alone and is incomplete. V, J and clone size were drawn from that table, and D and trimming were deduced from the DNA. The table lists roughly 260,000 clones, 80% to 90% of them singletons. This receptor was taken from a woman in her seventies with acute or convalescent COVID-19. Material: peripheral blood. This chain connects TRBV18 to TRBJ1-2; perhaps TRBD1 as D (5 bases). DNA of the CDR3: TGTGCCAGCTCACCAGACAGAACCGCCTCCGGCTACACCTTC. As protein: CASSPDRTASGYTF.